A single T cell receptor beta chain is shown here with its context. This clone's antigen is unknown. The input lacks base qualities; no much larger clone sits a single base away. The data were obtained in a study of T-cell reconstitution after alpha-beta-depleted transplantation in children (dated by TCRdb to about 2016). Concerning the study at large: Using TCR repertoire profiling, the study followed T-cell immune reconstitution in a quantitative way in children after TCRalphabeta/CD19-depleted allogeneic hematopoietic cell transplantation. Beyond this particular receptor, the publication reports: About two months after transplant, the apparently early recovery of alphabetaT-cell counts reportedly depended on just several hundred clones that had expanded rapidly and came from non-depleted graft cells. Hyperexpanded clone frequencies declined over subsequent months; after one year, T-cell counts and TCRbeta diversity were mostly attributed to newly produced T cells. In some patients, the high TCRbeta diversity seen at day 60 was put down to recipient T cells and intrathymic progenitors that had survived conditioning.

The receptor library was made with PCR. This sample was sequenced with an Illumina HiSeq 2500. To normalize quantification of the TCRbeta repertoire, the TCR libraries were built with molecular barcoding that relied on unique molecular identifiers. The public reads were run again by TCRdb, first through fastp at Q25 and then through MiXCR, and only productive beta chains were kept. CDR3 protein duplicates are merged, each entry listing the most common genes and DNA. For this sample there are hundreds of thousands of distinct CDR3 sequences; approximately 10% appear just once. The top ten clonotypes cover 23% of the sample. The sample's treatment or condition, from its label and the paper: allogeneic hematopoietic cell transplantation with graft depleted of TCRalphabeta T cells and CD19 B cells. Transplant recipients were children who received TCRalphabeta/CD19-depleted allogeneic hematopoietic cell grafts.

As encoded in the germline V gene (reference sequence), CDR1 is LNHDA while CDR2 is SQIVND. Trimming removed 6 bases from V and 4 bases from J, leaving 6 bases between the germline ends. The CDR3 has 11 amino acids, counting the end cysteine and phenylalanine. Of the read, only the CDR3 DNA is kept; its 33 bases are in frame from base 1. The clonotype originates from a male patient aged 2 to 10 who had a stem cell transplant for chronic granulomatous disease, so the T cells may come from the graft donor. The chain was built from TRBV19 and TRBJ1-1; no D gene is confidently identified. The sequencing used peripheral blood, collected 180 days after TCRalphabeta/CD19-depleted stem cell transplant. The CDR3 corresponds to CASRYGTEAFF. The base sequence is TGTGCCAGTAGATACGGCACTGAAGCTTTCTTT. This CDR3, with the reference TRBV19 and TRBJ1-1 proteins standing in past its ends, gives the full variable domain DGGITQSPKYLFRKEGQNVTLSCEQNLNHDAMYWYRQDPGQGLRLIYYSQIVNDFQKGDIAEGYSVSREKKESFPLTVTSAQKNPTAFYLCASRYGTEAFFGQGTRLTVV.